This TCR beta chain was profiled in a study of cytomegalovirus exposure and HLA in healthy donors (dated by TCRdb to between 2016 and 2019). Study-wide context: According to an earlier analysis of around 600 of the donors, about 179 million T cells yielded over 90 million unique TCR beta sequences and around 280 Gb of sequence data. An early release covering over 500 HLA-typed donors comprised about 320 gigabases of sequencing data and approximately 85 million unique TCR sequences. Of the approximately 400 genotyped donors, roughly 76% were placed in the genetic ancestry cluster associated with self-reported Caucasian donors. The study aimed to test whether cataloging public T cell receptors could reveal signatures of past pathogen exposure. The study used immunosequencing to profile the T cell repertoires of under 700 subjects and linked those repertoires to cytomegalovirus serostatus. Along with the approximately 650-subject first cohort, a separate validation cohort of over a hundred different subjects was used. To predict cytomegalovirus infection status, the study combined high-throughput TCR immunosequencing, statistical association of individual TCRs with disease status, and machine learning. In a later analysis, previously published TCR beta repertoires from about 640 donors were re-analyzed and high-resolution HLA genotyping was added so that TCR occurrence patterns could be studied. Rather than using new phenotypic data, the later analysis identified candidate immune exposures from TCR beta sequences and from how often those sequences occurred across donors. An earlier analysis of around 540 of the donors applied high-throughput TCR beta sequencing to assess whether each TCR beta V gene segment acted as functional or pseudogenic. Alongside the repertoire data, information on donor age, sex, ethnicity and CMV serostatus was compiled. A later genetic analysis took genome-wide SNP genotypes for about three fifths of the roughly 670 donors and used that subset as a discovery cohort. All discovery cohort repertoires had been generated on a single sequencing platform. HLA typing covered class I and class II loci at four-digit resolution. The number of donors typed differed by locus, with 629-630 for A, B, C, DRB1 and DQB1, roughly 520 for DQA1, 606 for DPA1, and over 400 for DPB1. Roughly 5 DR-DQ haplotypes were handled as single units for association and clustering, since linkage in the cohort was strong. Across 398 genotyped donors of the cohort, an average of roughly 250,000 unique TCR beta nucleotide sequences per donor were sequenced, and around 19% of those sequences were non-productive.

The cohort consisted of approximately 670 healthy bone marrow donors. All cohort members were sampled while nominally healthy, although unrecorded immune exposures were likely present. The donor tested CMV seronegative and was one of the 352 seronegative cohort members. A peripheral blood sample was provided by each donor, and peripheral blood mononuclear cells were used for TCR beta sequencing. Genomic DNA was extracted from the blood cell samples with the Qiagen DNeasy Blood Extraction Kit. This clone was recorded only once. What this receptor recognizes is not known. The record has no base qualities; no much larger clone is one base away. V lost 3 bases and J lost 1 base; the stretch between them is 19 bases long. CDR1 is given as MGHDK and CDR2 as SYGVNS, both from the germline V gene. The CDR3, cysteine through phenylalanine, is 17 amino acids long. Only the CDR3 DNA is retained, 51 bases long and in frame from the first base.

Study-level results and caveats: In a later analysis, several top co-occurrence clusters were reported to appear linked to parvovirus B19, influenza, CMV and Epstein-Barr virus. While some public TCRs were present in many individuals, most TCR sequences turned up only very rarely across donors. In vitro tests confirmed that a few of the cytomegalovirus-associated TCR beta chains recognize cytomegalovirus antigens. Immune exposure information for the cohort was limited to CMV serostatus. In a later genetic analysis, a missense DCLRE1C variant was associated with V-gene and J-gene trimming of TCR beta chains, and the association was replicated in an independent cohort. In the study, some 160 TCR beta chains were listed as associated with cytomegalovirus. A further reported finding was that TCR beta sequences accurately predicted the HLA-A and HLA-B alleles for most subjects in the first cohort. Because some donors lacked HLA typing at each locus, the association tests relied only on the typed subset. When HLA alleles, especially DR and DQ, strongly co-occurred, TCR associations were difficult to assign to individual alleles. In a later analysis, the rate of TCR association differed among HLA loci, with DRB1 alleles having the most associated TCRs and HLA-C alleles having the fewest. According to a later genetic analysis, donors in an Asian-associated ancestry cluster had fewer N-insertions in productive TCRs than the roughly 670-donor mean. Most CMV-associated TCR beta chains appeared to be HLA-restricted in a later analysis, and the HLA associations seemed to be driven largely by CMV exposure. Sequencing depth was assumed to be roughly uniform across donors in the presence/absence analyses, though that assumption may not hold. Compared with equally common non-associated chains, HLA-associated TCR beta chains in a later analysis were more clonally expanded and had lower generation probabilities. Linkage disequilibrium might explain the correlated functional status among segregating V segments, but an unknown experimental factor could not be ruled out. A cluster of highly shared sequence variants was judged likely to be a technical artifact of the sequencing pipeline. The 87-base-pair reads could not distinguish some IMGT-functional V segments, including TRBV6-2 and TRBV6-3, so those segments were excluded. In a later analysis, around 17,000 TCR beta sequences were associated with specific HLA alleles at a false discovery rate of 0.05. The classifier was reported to diagnose cytomegalovirus status with high specificity and sensitivity in both the original cohort and the validation cohort. In an earlier analysis of some 550 of the donors, most TCR beta V segments were observed in productive rearrangements about 90% or about 30% of the time, broadly matching IMGT annotations. Roughly 15 rarely observed V segments, including chromosome 9 orphons, were excluded from the earlier analysis of almost 600 of the donors because counts were too low. It was suggested by the authors that the approach could potentially be generalized to other disease states and immunological phenotypes. In this cohort, only TCR beta chains were sequenced, and detectable features were limited by the absence of alpha or paired-chain data.

The receptor library was made with the immunoSEQ multiplex PCR assay. For the multiplex PCR, a mixture combining 60 forward primers for TCR Vbeta segments and 13 reverse primers for TCR Jbeta segments was used. The CDR3 region of rearranged TCR beta genes was amplified from genomic DNA by a multiplex PCR assay. The amplified TCR beta libraries were sequenced on the Illumina HiSeq System as 87-base-pair reads. The study's processing was this. A later analysis counted approximately 84 million unique TCR beta chains across the 666 repertoires, and some 11 million of these chains were shared by at least two donors. Raw reads were error-corrected and collapsed into unique sequences by a nearest-neighbor algorithm in which closely related sequences were merged to remove PCR and sequencing errors. V, D and J gene segments were assigned by aligning CDR3 sequences to IMGT reference sequences. For a sequence to be retained, a match of at least six nucleotides was required to both a V gene segment and a J gene segment. A rearrangement was called productive if the CDR3 had no stop codons and remained in frame with V and J, and every other rearrangement was called non-productive. CDR3 was defined by IMGT convention, running from the second conserved V-encoded cysteine to the conserved J-encoded phenylalanine. Sequences without an unambiguous match to a single V gene segment were excluded from the earlier analysis of about 600 of the donors. An earlier analysis of a few hundred of the donors called V segments functional above 56.7% productive rearrangements and segregating when the between-donor standard deviation exceeded 5%. A statistical classification framework was built for diagnosing cytomegalovirus status from the catalog of TCR beta chain sequences. In a later analysis, V and J genes were assigned by comparing TCR nucleotide sequences against IMGT/GENE-DB human TR gene sequences. In a later analysis, CDR3 sequences and most-parsimonious VDJ recombination scenarios were assigned using the TCRdist pipeline. In a later analysis, every TCR beta chain was defined by the combination of its CDR3 amino acid sequence and its V-gene family, and reads without a unique V-gene family were dropped. A later analysis removed 550 to 650 highly shared, low-generation-probability nucleotide sequences to deal with suspected cross-contamination and a sequencing artifact. For each public chain, a later analysis derived a clonal expansion index from normalized ranks of inferred template counts within each repertoire. In a later analysis, generation probabilities were computed using a VDJ recombination model fitted to out-of-frame rearrangements, and the results were checked against IGoR. Hypergeometric tests were used in a later analysis to score TCR-TCR, TCR-HLA and TCR-CMV co-occurrence, with a repertoire-size bias correction applied to the TCR pairs. To estimate false discovery rates, a later analysis permuted the HLA or CMV assignments 20 times. In a later analysis, co-occurring TCRs were grouped using DBSCAN, and TCRdist sequence similarity was added for clustering within HLA-allele-positive subsets. For co-occurrence clustering, repertoires with fewer than 30,000 or more than 120,000 public chains were excluded, along with roughly 5 repertoires with anomalous nucleotide sharing. As stored in TCRdb, this immuneACCESS dataset retains in-frame rearrangements with V and J assigned. A fraction of the clones does not appear; measured against another copy, unresolved V genes explain less than half of the discrepancy, and the remainder lacks a known reason. Clone size and the V and J calls come from that table; the DNA yielded D and trimming. The table for this sample lists approximately 160,000 clones; around 72% of them were counted only once. The leading ten clones occupy less than 1.5% of the sample.

The receptor's source is a man aged 50-60 years in good health and CMV-seronegative. The source material was PBMCs. The rearranged segments are TRBV25-1 and TRBJ2-7, and perhaps TRBD1 as D gene, on 5 matching bases. The CDR3 here reads CASSETPGAPHSYEQYF. The sequenced DNA is TGTGCCAGCAGTGAGACCCCTGGGGCGCCCCATTCCTACGAGCAGTACTTC.